This entry is about one T cell receptor (beta chain). Its antigen is not known. These data are taken from a study of OX40 agonist ivuxolimab in advanced cancers. Study information: Patients achieving partial responses numbered three: one hepatocellular carcinoma case and two cutaneous melanoma cases. Study-wide results and caveats: Patients with a partial response at 0.1-3.0 mg/kg had among the lowest clonal expansion.

This table comes from immunoSEQ multiplex PCR, and its TCRdb copy is limited to in-frame clones, with some not included. The sample lists tens of thousands of clones, 80% to 90% seen once, with roughly 1.1% in the top ten. V dropped 0 bases and J dropped 2; count of bases not matched to a gene: 10. There are 18 residues in the CDR3. The germline V gene encodes CDR1 ENHRY and CDR2 SYGVKD. The sample was CD4+ or CD8+ T cells sorted from blood, taken in a trial of the OX40 agonist ivuxolimab. The sequence derives from an adult with an advanced solid tumor such as melanoma, head and neck, liver or kidney cancer. The chain links TRBV10-3 to TRBJ1-5; 7 positions agree with TRBD1. CDR3 DNA: TGTGCCATCAGTGAGTCCGACAGGGAAATAGGAGGCAATCAGCCCCAGCATTTT. Translated, it gives CAISESDREIGGNQPQHF.